The 10 T cell receptor beta chains presented below share a single source sample, sequenced in a study of T cells expressing NK-cell markers. Using the 5' RACE reads, TCRdb records one entry per CDR3 protein without DNA. The table for this sample gives about 460,000 distinct CDR3 sequences. The specimen sequenced was blood T cells: a sorted CD56 or NKG2C T cell subset, CD4+ or CD8+ T cells, or bulk PBMC T cells (not recorded which). Every receptor here comes from a woman between 50 and 59 years old in good health.

The rearrangement joins TRBV19 to TRBJ2-2; TCRdb names TRBD1, which stays unverified in the absence of DNA. Looked up from germline, CDR1 is LNHDA and CDR2 is SQIVND (reference sequence). The CDR3 is 15 residues long. The CDR3: CASSLDRGRFGELFF.

The rearrangement links TRBV29-1 to TRBJ2-2; TCRdb outputs TRBD1, but without DNA this stays unchecked. This CDR3 spans 12 amino acids. The germline gives CDR1 SQVTM, CDR2 ANQGSEA. CDR3 amino acids: CSVARTTGELFF.

The chain recombines TRBV27 with TRBJ2-3; the TRBD2 assignment by TCRdb is unverifiable without DNA. Germline values: CDR1 MNHEY, CDR2 SMNVEV (reference sequence). The CDR3 has 18 amino acids. CDR3 amino acids: CASSSLEGLAGSTDTQYF.

This chain links TRBV7-9 with TRBJ2-7; TCRdb selects TRBD2, and the lack of DNA leaves this call unchecked. CDR1 is SEHNR and CDR2 is FQNEAQ in the germline V gene (reference sequence). The CDR3 covers 16 residues. CDR3 residues: CASSSILLATPYEQYF. The full variable domain, rest sourced from reference TRBV7-9 and TRBJ2-7, is DTGVSQNPRHKITKRGQNVTFRCDPISEHNRLYWYRQTLGQGPEFLTYFQNEAQLEKSRLLSDRFSAERPKGSFSTLEIQRTEQGDSAMYLCASSSILLATPYEQYFGPGTRLTVT.

V and J are TRBV6-6 and TRBJ1-2; without DNA, the TCRdb call of TRBD1 cannot be checked. Looked up from germline, CDR1 is MNHNY and CDR2 is SVGAGI (reference sequence). The CDR3 length is 13 residues. CDR3 region: CASSHDRGKGYTF.

The V call is TRBV6-5, the J call TRBJ2-5; TCRdb proposes TRBD2, but this gene call is untestable without DNA. This CDR3 has 13 amino acids. CDR1 and CDR2 from the germline V gene are MNHEY and SVGAGI. The CDR3 protein is CASSSDYGETQYF.

V is TRBV14 and J is TRBJ2-6; without DNA, the TCRdb call of TRBD1 cannot be checked. Germline V gene lookup returns CDR1 SGHDN and CDR2 FVKESK. This CDR3 is 14 amino acids long. CDR3 amino acids: CASSLALGANVLTF.

The chain joins TRBV7-2 to TRBJ2-1; the TCRdb call, TRBD2, lacks DNA for checking. The germline CDR1 and CDR2 sequences are SGHTA and FQGNSA. This CDR3 has 17 residues. The CDR3 reads CASSSDLSGSSYNEQFF.

The chain joins TRBV5-1 to TRBJ2-1; the D gene TCRdb calls, TRBD1, cannot be checked with no DNA. Germline V gives CDR1 SGHRS, CDR2 YFSETQ. The CDR3 is 13 amino acids. This CDR3 is CASSIGQYNEQFF.

The V call is TRBV5-6, the J call TRBJ2-3; without DNA, the TCRdb call of TRBD1 cannot be checked. The CDR3 has 15 residues. Looked up from germline, CDR1 is SGHDT and CDR2 is YYEEEE. CDR3 sequence: CASSFFRVSTDTQYF.